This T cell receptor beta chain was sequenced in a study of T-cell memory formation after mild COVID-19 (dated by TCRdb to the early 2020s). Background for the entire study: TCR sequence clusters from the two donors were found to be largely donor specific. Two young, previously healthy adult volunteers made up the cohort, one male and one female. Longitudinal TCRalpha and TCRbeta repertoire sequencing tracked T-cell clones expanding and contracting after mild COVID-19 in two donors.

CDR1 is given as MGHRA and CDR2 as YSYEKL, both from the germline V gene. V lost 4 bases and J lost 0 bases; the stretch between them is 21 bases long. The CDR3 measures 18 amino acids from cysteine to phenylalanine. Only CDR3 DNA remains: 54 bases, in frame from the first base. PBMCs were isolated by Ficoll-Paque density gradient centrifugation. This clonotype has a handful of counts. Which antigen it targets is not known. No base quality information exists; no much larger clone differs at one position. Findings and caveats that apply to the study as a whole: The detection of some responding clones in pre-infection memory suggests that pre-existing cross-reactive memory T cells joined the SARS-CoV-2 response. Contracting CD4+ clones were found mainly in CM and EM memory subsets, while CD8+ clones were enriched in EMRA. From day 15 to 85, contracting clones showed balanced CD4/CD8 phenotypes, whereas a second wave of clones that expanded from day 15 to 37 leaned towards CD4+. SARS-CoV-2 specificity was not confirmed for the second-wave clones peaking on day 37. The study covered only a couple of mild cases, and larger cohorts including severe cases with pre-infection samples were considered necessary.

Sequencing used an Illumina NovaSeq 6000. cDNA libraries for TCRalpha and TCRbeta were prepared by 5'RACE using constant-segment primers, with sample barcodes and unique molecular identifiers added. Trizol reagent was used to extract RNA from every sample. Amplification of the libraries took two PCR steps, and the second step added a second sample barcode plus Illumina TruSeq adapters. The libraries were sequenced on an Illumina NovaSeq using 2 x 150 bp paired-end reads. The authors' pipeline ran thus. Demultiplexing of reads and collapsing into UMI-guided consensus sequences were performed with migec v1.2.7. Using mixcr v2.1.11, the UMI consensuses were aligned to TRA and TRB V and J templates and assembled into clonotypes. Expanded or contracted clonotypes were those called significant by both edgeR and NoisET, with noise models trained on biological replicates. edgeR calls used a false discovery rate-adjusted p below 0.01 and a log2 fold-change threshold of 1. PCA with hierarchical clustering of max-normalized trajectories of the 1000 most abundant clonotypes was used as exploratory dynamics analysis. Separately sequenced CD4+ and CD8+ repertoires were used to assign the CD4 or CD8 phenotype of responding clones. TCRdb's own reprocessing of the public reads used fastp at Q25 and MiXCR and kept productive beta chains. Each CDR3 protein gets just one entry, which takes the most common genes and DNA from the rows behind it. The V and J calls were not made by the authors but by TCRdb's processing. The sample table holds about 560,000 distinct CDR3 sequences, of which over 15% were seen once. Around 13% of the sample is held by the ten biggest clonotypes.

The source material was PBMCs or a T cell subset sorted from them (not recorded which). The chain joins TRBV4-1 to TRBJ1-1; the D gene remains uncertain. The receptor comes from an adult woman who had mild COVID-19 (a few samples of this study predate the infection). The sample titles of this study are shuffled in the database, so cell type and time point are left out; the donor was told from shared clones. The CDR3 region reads CASSLPGENAGLNTEAFF. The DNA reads TGCGCCAGCAGCCTCCCGGGAGAAAACGCCGGGCTGAACACTGAAGCTTTCTTT.